What follows describes a single T cell receptor (beta chain). Measured with immunoSEQ multiplex PCR; TCRdb has only the in-frame clones, and not every one. The sample consists of around 25,000 clones, approximately 85% of them appearing once. These data come from a study of OX40 agonist ivuxolimab in advanced cancers. V was shortened by 2 bases and J by 5 bases, with 12 bases between the two germline ends. Germline loops: CDR1 KGHSH, CDR2 LQKENI. This CDR3 is 15 amino acids long. The sequence derives from an adult with an advanced solid tumor such as melanoma, head and neck, liver or kidney cancer. This specimen was CD4+ or CD8+ T cells sorted from blood, taken in a trial of the OX40 agonist ivuxolimab. The chain combines TRBV18 with TRBJ2-2; D perhaps matches TRBD1 (5 bases). The CDR3 is CASSPVTDPTGELFF. The CDR3 coding sequence is TGTGCCAGCTCACCAGTGACAGACCCGACCGGGGAGCTGTTTTTT. Looking up the rest from reference TRBV18 and TRBJ2-2 gives the full variable domain: NAGVMQNPRHLVRRRGQEARLRCSPMKGHSHVYWYRQLPEEGLKFMVYLQKENIIDESGMPKERFSAEFPKEGPSILRIQQVVRGDSAAYFCASSPVTDPTGELFFGEGSRLTVL.